This T cell receptor beta chain was identified in a study of blood T cell repertoires in COVID-19. Trimming pared 2 bases from V and 1 base from J, leaving 8 bases between. The CDR3 extends over 14 amino acids. Germline-derived CDR1 and CDR2 are KGHSH and LQKENI. This clone was recorded only once. Sequencing was performed with immunoSEQ multiplex PCR; in TCRdb, only in-frame clones are kept and a portion is missing. The data show under 150,000 clones, with under 90% seen just once and roughly 3.9% held by the top ten. The receptor comes from a man aged 50 to 59 in a cohort exposed to, infected with or recovered from COVID-19 (not recorded which). The gene calls are TRBV18 and TRBJ1-1, with no clear D. The sequenced material came from PBMCs or T cells enriched from blood (not recorded which). The CDR3 reads CASSPATSNTEAFF. In DNA form, the CDR3 reads TGTGCCAGCTCACCAGCTACGTCGAACACTGAAGCTTTCTTT.